These 2 T cell receptor beta chains originate from one sample sequenced in a study of shared T cell receptors in the human thymus. The assay was immunoSEQ multiplex PCR, and TCRdb's table has in-frame clones only and misses some. The table shows approximately 660,000 clones, with roughly 90% occurring only once. In addition, the sample was reused for a study of human thymus T cells.

Material: thymocytes. Receptors were obtained from a boy under two years old with a congenital heart defect.

This clone was seen only a few times. The chain joins TRBV7-9 to TRBJ2-5; TRBD2 matches at 11 bases. CDR3 length: 14 amino acids. V shed 10 bases, J shed 2 bases, and the junction held 6 bases outside the gene matches. Per the germline V gene, CDR1 is SEHNR and CDR2 is FQNEAQ (reference sequence). CDR3 loop: CATGLAGHQETQYF. The CDR3 region has the DNA TGTGCCACAGGACTAGCGGGCCATCAAGAGACCCAGTACTTC.

Here the CDR3 reads CAITPREGQGEQYF. CDR3 sequence (DNA): TGTGCCATCACTCCGCGGGAGGGCCAGGGCGAGCAGTACTTC. The chain has TRBV10-3 and TRBJ2-7; 9 nucleotides align to TRBD2. After removal of 7 bases from V and 6 bases from J, the junction contained 10 bases not matched to a gene. This CDR3 has 14 amino acids. Germline V gives CDR1 ENHRY, CDR2 SYGVKD.